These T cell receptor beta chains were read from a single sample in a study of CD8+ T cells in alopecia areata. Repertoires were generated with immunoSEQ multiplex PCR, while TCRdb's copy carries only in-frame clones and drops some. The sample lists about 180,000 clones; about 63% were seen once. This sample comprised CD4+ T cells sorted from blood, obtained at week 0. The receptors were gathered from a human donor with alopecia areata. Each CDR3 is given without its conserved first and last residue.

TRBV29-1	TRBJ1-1	SVALRMSNTEAF
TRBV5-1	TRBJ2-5	ASSLAGGRETQY
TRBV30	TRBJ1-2	AWSVTWQDGYT
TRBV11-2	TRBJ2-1	ASSAAGHNEQF
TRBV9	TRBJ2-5	ASSVQGQETQY
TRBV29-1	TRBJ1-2	SVEDQASNYGYT
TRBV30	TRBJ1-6	AWTAQGLNSPLH
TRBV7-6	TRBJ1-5	ASSFDGEQPQH
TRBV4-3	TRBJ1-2	ASSQTLLTSGYT
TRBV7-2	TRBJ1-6	ASSLEGDGNSPLH
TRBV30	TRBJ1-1	AWSRHGRSAF